What follows are 3 T cell receptor beta chains derived from one specimen sequenced in a study of post-analysis software for immune sequencing data. Study results and caveats: Patients showed TRBV5-6, TRBV5-1 and TRBV20-1 among five TRBV segments more frequent than in controls.

cDNA libraries for TCR beta contained unique molecular identifiers. TCRdb itself ran the PCR reads through MiXCR, one entry per CDR3 protein. The sample includes hundreds of thousands of distinct CDR3 sequences, roughly 27% seen only once; the top ten take 0.55% to 0.65%. These TCRs' antigens remain unknown. Sequenced sample: blood. The origin of the receptors is a girl between 10 and 17 years old with multiple sclerosis.

At least ten counts were recorded for this clonotype. The chain uses TRBV29-1 and TRBJ2-5, with 10 positions matching TRBD1. Germline V lookup: CDR1 SQVTM, CDR2 ANQGSEA. The CDR3 is 14 residues long. With V trimmed by 7 bases and J by 5 bases, 10 bases remained unmatched. This chain's CDR3 is CSAAGDRGSETQYF. The CDR3 coding sequence is TGCAGCGCAGCGGGGGACAGGGGATCCGAGACCCAGTACTTC.

The genes are TRBV5-1 and TRBJ2-1, with 8 bases aligning to TRBD2. Germline loops: CDR1 SGHRS, CDR2 YFSETQ. There are 15 residues in the CDR3. The ends lost 1 base at V and 10 bases at J; junction bases unmatched: 10. The chain's CDR3 is CASSLYGGAPREQFF. The CDR3 region has the DNA TGCGCCAGCAGCTTGTACGGGGGGGCCCCCCGGGAGCAGTTCTTC.

V and J are TRBV12-3 or TRBV12-4 and TRBJ2-5; D may be TRBD1 or TRBD2 (6 bases each). The germline V and J ends were trimmed by 1 base and 2 bases, with 11 bases remaining between them. The CDR3 has 15 residues. The CDR3 loop reads CASSLGGATQETQYF. CDR3 nucleotides: TGTGCCAGCAGTTTAGGGGGGGCAACTCAAGAGACCCAGTACTTC.